This record concerns one T cell receptor (beta chain) sequence. This specimen comes from a study of blood T cell repertoires in COVID-19. At the level of the study: Donors in the United States, Italy and Spain gave samples during acute or convalescent COVID-19. T cells, B-cell-depleted T cells, or PBMCs provided the cDNA or gDNA that served as material.

Original processing methods: Amplifying reference gene primers gave estimates of nucleated cell counts. Here immunoSEQ multiplex PCR was the method, and the copy in TCRdb shows in-frame clones only, minus some. The V and J calls and clone size come from that table; D and trimming were worked out from the DNA. This sample carries about 64,000 clones, about 70% of them seen once, and the ten largest clones take roughly 5.4%. V was clipped by 5 bases and J by 0 bases, with 10 bases between them. CDR3 size: 14 residues. Germline CDR1 is LNHDA and CDR2 is SQIVND (reference sequence). The TCR sequence derives from a human donor in a cohort sampled during active COVID-19. Specimen: peripheral blood. The chain recombines TRBV19 with TRBJ1-1; D is perhaps TRBD1 (6 bases). CDR3 bases: TGTGCCAGTAGTGAAGGGGGAATGAACACTGAAGCTTTCTTT. It is translated as CASSEGGMNTEAFF. Looking up the rest from reference TRBV19 and TRBJ1-1 gives the full variable domain: DGGITQSPKYLFRKEGQNVTLSCEQNLNHDAMYWYRQDPGQGLRLIYYSQIVNDFQKGDIAEGYSVSREKKESFPLTVTSAQKNPTAFYLCASSEGGMNTEAFFGQGTRLTVV.